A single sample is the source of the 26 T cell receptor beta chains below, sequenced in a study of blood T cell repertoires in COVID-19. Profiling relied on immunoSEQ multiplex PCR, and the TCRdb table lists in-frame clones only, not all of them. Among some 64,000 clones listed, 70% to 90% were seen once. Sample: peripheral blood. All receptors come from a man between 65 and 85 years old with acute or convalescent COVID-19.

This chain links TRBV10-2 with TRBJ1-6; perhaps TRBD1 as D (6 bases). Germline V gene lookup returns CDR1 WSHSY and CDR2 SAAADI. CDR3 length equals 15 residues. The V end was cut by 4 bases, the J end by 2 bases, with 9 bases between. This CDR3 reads CASSARGAYNSPLHF. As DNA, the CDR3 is TGCGCCAGCAGTGCCAGGGGCGCCTATAATTCACCCCTCCACTTT.

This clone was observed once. The CDR3 nucleotides read TGTGCCAGCAGCTTGCCCCGGGACAGGGATCCAGGGAGAATTGGGCCCCAGCATTTT. Translated: CASSLPRDRDPGRIGPQHF. The chain joins TRBV5-4 to TRBJ1-5, with 9 bases fitting TRBD1. Germline assignment: CDR1 SGHNT and CDR2 YYREEE (reference sequence). With V trimmed by 1 base and J by 9 bases, 20 bases remained unmatched. This CDR3 is built from 19 residues. The full variable domain, completed using reference TRBV5-4 and TRBJ1-5, is ETGVTQSPTHLIKTRGQQVTLRCSSQSGHNTVSWYQQALGQGPQFIFQYYREEENGRGNFPPRFSGLQFPNYSSELNVNALELDDSALYLCASSLPRDRDPGRIGPQHFGDGTRLSIL.

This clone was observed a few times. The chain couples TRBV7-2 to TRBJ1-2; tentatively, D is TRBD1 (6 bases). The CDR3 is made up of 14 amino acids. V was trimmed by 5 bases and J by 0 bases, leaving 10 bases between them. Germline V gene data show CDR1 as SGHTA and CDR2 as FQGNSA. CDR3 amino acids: CASSRTAANYGYTF. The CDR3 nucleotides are TGTGCCAGCAGCCGGACAGCTGCTAACTATGGCTACACCTTC.

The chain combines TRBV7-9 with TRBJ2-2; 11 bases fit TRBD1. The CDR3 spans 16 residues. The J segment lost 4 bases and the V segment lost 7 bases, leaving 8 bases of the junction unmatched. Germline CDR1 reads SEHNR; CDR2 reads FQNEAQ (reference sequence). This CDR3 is CASKYPGTGGTGELFF. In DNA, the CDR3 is TGTGCCAGCAAGTACCCCGGGACAGGGGGCACCGGGGAGCTGTTTTTT.

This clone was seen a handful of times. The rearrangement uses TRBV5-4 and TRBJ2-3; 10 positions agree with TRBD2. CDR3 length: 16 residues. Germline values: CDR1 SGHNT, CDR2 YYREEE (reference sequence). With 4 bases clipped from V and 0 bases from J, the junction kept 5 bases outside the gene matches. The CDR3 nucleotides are TGTGCCAGCAGCCCGACAGCGGGGGGGAGCACAGATACGCAGTATTTT. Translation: CASSPTAGGSTDTQYF.

CDR3 nucleotides: TGTGCCAGCAGCCGCAGGGACAGGGGAAGGGAAAAACTGTTTTTT. It encodes CASSRRDRGREKLFF. This sequence joins TRBV3-1 (or the pseudogene TRBV3-2) and TRBJ1-4, with 10 bases identical to TRBD1. J gave up 8 bases and V 4 bases, and 7 bases lay outside the gene matches. This CDR3 spans 15 amino acids. Germline V gene data show CDR1 as LGHDT and CDR2 as YNNKEL (reference sequence).

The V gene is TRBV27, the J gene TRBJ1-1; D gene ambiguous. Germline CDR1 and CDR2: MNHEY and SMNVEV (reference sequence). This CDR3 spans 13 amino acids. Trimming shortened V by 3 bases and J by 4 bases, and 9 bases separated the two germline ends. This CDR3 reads CASSLGRTTEAFF. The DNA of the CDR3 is TGTGCCAGCAGTTTGGGGAGGACCACTGAAGCTTTCTTT.

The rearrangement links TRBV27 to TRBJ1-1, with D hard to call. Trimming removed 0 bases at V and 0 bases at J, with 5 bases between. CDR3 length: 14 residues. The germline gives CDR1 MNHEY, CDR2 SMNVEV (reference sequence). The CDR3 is CASSLSSMNTEAFF. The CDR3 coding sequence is TGTGCCAGCAGTTTATCAAGCATGAACACTGAAGCTTTCTTT.

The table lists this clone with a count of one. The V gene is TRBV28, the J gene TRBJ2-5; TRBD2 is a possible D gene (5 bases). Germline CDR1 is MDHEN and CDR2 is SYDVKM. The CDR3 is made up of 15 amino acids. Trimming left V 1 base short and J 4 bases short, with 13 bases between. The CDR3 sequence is CASSLSTLGGETQYF. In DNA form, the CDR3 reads TGTGCCAGCAGTTTATCGACCCTTGGAGGAGAGACCCAGTACTTC.

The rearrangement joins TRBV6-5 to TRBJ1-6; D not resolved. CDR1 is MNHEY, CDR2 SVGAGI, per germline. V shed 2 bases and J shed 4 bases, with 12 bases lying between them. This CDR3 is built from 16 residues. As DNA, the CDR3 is TGTGCCAGCAGTTACAAGGCAGGCCCATATAATTCACCCCTCCACTTT. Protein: CASSYKAGPYNSPLHF.

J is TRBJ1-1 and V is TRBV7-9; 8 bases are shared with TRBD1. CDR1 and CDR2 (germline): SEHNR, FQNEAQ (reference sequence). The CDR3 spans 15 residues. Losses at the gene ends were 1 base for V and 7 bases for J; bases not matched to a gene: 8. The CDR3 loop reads CASSLVRGLPNEAFF. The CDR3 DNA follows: TGTGCCAGCAGCTTAGTCAGGGGGCTTCCTAATGAAGCTTTCTTT.

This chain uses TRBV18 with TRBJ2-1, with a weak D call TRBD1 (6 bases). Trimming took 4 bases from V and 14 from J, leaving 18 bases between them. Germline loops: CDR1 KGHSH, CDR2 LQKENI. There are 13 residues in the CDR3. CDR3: CASSQWGEGQKFF. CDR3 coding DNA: TGTGCCAGCTCACAATGGGGCGAAGGACAGAAGTTCTTC.

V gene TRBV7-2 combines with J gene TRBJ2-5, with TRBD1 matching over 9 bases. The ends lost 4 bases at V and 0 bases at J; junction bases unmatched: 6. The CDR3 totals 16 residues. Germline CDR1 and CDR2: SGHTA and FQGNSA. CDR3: CASSSPWTGDQETQYF. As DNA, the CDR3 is TGTGCCAGCAGCTCCCCGTGGACAGGGGACCAAGAGACCCAGTACTTC.

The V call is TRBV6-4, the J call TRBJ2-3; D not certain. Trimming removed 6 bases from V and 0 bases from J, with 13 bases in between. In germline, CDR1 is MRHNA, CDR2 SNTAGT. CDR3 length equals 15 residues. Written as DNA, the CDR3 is TGTGCCAGCAGGAGGTTAGCAGCTAGCACAGATACGCAGTATTTT. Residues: CASRRLAASTDTQYF.

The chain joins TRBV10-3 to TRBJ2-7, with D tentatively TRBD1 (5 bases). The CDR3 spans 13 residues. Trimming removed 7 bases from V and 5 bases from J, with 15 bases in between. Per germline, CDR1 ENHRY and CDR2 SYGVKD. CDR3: CAITKTVLDEQYF. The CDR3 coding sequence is TGTGCCATCACAAAGACAGTCTTGGACGAGCAGTACTTC.

The CDR3 spells CASSLGDRTRAHEQYF. CDR3 DNA sequence: TGTGCCAGCAGCTTGGGGGACAGGACAAGGGCCCACGAGCAGTACTTC. The V gene is TRBV5-5, the J gene TRBJ2-7, with TRBD1 matching over 8 bases. With V trimmed by 0 bases and J by 5 bases, 10 bases remained unmatched. Germline V lookup: CDR1 SGHKS, CDR2 YYEKEE (reference sequence). This CDR3 region has 16 residues.

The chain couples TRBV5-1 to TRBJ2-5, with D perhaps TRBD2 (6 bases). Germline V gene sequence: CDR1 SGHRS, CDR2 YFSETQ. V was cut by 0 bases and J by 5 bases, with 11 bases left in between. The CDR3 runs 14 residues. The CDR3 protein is CASSLGTRGETQYF. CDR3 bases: TGCGCCAGCAGCTTGGGTACGCGGGGCGAGACCCAGTACTTC.

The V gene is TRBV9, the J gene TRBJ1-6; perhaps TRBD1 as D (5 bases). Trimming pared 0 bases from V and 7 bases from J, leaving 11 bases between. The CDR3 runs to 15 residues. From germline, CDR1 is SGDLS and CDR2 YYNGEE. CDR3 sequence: CASSVVPGKNSPLHF. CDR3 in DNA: TGTGCCAGCAGCGTAGTCCCAGGGAAAAATTCACCCCTCCACTTT.

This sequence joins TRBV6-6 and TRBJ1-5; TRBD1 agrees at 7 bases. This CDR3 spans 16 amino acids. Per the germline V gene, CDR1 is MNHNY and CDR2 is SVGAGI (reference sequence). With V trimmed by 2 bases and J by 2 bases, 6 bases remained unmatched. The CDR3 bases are TGTGCCAGCAGTTACCTGGGACAGTCCGGCAATCAGCCCCAGCATTTT. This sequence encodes CASSYLGQSGNQPQHF.

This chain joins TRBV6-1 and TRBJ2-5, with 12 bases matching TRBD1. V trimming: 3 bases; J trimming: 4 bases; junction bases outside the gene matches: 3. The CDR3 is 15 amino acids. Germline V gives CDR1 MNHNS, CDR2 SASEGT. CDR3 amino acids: CASSDPGQGAETQYF. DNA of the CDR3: TGTGCCAGCAGTGACCCGGGACAGGGGGCAGAGACCCAGTACTTC.

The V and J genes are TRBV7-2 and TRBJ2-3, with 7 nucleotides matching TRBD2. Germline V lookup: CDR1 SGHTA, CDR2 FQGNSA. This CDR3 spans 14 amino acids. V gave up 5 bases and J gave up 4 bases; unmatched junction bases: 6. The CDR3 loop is CASSTSGVADTQYF. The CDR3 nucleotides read TGTGCCAGCAGCACGAGCGGGGTGGCAGATACGCAGTATTTT.

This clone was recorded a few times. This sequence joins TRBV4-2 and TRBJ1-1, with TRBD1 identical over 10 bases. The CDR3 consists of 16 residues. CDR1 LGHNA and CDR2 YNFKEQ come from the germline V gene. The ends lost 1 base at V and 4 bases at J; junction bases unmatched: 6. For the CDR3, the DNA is TGTGCCAGCAGCCAAGCCAGACAGGGGGCGGGCACTGAAGCTTTCTTT. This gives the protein CASSQARQGAGTEAFF.

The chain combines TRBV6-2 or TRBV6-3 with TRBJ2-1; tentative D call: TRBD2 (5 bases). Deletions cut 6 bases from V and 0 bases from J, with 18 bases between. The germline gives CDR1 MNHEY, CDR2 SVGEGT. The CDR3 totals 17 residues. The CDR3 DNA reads TGTGCCAGCAGCCGCGGACTTGTTGTGAGCTCCTACAATGAGCAGTTCTTC. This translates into CASSRGLVVSSYNEQFF.

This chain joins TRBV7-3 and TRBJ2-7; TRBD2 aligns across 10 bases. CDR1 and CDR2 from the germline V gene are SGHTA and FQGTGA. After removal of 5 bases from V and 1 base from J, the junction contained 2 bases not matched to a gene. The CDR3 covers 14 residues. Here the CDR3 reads CASSVAGGSYEQYF. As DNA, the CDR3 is TGTGCCAGCAGCGTAGCGGGGGGATCCTACGAGCAGTACTTC.

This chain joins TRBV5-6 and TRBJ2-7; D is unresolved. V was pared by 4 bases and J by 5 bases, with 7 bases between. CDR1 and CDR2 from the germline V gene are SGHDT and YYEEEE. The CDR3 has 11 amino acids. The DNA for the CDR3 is TGTGCCAGCAGCACGACTGACGAGCAGTACTTC. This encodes CASSTTDEQYF.

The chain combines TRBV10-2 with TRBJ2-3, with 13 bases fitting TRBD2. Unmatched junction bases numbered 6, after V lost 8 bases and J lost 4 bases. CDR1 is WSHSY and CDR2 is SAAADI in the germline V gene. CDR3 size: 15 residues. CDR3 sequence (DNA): TGCGCCAGCCTTGGACTAGCGGGGGAGGCAGATACGCAGTATTTT. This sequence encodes CASLGLAGEADTQYF.